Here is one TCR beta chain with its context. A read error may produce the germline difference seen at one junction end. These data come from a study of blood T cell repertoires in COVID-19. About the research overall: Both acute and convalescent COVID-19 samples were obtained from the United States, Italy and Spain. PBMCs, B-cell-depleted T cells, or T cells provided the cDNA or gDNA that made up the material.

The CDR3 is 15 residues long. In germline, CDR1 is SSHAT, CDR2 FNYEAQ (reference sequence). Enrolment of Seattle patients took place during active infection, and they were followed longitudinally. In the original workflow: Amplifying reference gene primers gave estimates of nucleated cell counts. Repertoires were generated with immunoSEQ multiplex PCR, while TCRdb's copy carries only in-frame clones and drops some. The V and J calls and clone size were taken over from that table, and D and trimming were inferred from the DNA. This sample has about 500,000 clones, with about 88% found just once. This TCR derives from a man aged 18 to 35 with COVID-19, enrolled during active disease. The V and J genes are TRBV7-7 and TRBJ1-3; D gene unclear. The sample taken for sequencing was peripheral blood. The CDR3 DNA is TGTGCTAGCAGCCCGAGCGCGTACTCTGGAAACACCATATATTTT. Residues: CASSPSAYSGNTIYF.